This TCR beta chain comes out of a study of shared clonotypes between healthy human individuals. Study observations and caveats: Memory subsets generally showed lower estimated richness than naive subsets.

Trimming stripped 7 bases from V and 6 bases from J, with 17 bases between. Germline V lookup: CDR1 SNHLY, CDR2 FYNNEI. The CDR3 consists of 14 residues. Produced via immunoSEQ multiplex PCR; TCRdb's table is partial and in-frame only. The sample has over a million clones; more than 75% are singletons. The sample holds a few counts of this clone. Antigen: not known. The sample comprised memory CD4+ T cells from PBMCs. Subset in this sample: CD45RA-negative fraction. The chain is built from TRBV2 and TRBJ2-3; TRBD1 or TRBD2 may be the D gene (5 bases each). This TCR came from a man younger than 35 in good health. Some clones in this sample may be carry-over from other donors' samples. This chain's CDR3 is CASNGDPQADTQYF. CDR3 coding DNA: TGTGCCAGCAACGGGGACCCCCAGGCGGATACGCAGTATTTT.